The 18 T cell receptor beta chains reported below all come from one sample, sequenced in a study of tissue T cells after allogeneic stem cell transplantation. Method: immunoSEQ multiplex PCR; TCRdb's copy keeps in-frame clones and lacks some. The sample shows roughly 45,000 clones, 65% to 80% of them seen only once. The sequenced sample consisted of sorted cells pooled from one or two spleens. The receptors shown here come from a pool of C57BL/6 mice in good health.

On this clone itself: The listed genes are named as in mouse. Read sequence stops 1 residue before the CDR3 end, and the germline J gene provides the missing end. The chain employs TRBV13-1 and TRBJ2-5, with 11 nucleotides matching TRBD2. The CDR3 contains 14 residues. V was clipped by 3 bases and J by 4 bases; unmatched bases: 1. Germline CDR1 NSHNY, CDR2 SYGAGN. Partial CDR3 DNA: TGTGCCAGCAGTGGGGGACTGGGGGAAGACACCCAGTAC. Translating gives CASSGGLGEDTQY. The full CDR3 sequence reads CASSGGLGEDTQYF.

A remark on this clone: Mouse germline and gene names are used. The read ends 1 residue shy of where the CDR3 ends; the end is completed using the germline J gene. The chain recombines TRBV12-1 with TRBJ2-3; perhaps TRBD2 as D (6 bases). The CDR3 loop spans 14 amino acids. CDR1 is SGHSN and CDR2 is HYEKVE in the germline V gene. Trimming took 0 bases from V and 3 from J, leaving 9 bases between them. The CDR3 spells CASSLDLGAETLYF. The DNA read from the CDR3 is TGTGCCAGCTCTCTCGACCTGGGGGCAGAAACGCTGTAT.

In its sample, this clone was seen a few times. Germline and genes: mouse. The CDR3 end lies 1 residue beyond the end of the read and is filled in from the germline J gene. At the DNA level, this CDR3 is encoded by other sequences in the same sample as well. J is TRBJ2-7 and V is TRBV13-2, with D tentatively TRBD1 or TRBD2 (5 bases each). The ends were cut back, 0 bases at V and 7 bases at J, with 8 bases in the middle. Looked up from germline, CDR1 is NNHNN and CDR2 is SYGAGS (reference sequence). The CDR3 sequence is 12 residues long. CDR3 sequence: CASGDARGEQYF. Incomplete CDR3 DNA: TGTGCCAGCGGTGATGCCCGGGGGGAACAGTAC.

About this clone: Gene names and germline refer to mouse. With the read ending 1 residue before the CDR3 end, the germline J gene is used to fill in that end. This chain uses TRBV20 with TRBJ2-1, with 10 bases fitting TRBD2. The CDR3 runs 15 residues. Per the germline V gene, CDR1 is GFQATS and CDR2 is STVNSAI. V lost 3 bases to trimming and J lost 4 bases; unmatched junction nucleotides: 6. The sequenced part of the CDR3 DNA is TGTGGTGCTAGCCCCCGGGACTGGGGATATGCTGAGCAGTTC. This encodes CGASPRDWGYAEQF. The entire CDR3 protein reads CGASPRDWGYAEQFF.

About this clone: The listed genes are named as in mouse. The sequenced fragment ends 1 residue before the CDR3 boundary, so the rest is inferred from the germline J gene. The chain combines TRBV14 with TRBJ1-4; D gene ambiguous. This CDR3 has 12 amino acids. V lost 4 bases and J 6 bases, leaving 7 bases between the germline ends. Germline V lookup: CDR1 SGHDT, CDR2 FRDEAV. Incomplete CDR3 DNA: TGTGCCAGCAGTCGGGCCCACGAAAGATTATTT. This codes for CASSRAHERLF. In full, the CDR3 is CASSRAHERLFF.

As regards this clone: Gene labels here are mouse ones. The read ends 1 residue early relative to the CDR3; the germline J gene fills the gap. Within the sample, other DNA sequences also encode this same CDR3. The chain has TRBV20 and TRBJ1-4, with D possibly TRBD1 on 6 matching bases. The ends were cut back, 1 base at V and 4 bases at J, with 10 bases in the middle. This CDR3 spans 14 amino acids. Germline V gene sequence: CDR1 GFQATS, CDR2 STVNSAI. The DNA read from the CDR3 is TGTGGTGCTAGGGGGGGGGCGGGCAACGAAAGATTATTT. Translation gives CGARGGAGNERLF. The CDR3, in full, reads CGARGGAGNERLFF.

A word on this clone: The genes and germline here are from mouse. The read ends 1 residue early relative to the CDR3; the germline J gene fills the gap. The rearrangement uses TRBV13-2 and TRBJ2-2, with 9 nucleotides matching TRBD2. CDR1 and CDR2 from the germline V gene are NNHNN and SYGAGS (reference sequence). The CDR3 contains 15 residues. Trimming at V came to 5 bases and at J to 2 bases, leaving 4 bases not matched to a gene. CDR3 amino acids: CASGAGGGNTGQLYF. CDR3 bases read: TGTGCCAGCGGAGCTGGGGGGGGGAACACCGGGCAGCTCTAC.

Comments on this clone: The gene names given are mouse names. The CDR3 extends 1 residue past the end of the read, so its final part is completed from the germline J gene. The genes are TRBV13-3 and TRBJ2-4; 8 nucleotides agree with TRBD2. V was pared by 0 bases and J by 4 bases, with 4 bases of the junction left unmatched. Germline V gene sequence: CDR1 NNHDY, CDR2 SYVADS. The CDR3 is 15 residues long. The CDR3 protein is CASSDARLGKNTLYF. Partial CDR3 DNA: TGTGCCAGCAGTGATGCGAGACTGGGGAAAAACACCTTGTAC. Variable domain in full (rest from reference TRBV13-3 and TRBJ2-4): EAAVTQSPRSKVAVTGGKVTLSCHQTNNHDYMYWYRQDTGHGLRLIHYSYVADSTEKGDIPDGYKASRPSQENFSLILELASLSQTAVYFCASSDARLGKNTLYFGAGTRLSVL.

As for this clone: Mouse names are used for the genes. CDR3 sequence: CASGEGQASYEQYF. CDR3 DNA, as far as it was read: TGTGCCAGCGGTGAGGGACAGGCCTCCTATGAACAGTAC. V usage is TRBV13-2 and J usage is TRBJ2-7; 8 nucleotides agree with TRBD1. Sequencing ends 1 residue short of the CDR3 end; the germline J gene provides the rest. Trimming cost V 2 bases and J 0 bases; bases outside gene matches: 1. Germline V CDR1 and CDR2: NNHNN, SYGAGS (reference sequence). This CDR3 contains 14 residues.

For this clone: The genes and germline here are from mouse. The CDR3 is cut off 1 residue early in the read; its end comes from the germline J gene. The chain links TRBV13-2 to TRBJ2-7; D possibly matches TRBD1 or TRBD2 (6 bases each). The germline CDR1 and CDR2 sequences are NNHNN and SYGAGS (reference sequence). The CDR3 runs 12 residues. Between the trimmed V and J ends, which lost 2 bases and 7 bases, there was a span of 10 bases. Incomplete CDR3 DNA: TGTGCCAGCGGTGACGGGGGCAGCGAACAGTAC. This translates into CASGDGGSEQY. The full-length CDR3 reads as CASGDGGSEQYF.

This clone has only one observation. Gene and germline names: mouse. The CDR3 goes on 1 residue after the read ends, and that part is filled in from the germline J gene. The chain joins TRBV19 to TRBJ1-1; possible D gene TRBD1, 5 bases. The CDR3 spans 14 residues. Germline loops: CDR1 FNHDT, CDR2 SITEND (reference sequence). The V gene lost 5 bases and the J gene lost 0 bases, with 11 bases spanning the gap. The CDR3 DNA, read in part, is TGTGCCAGCAGCCCGCGGGGGACAAACACAGAAGTCTTC. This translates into CASSPRGTNTEVF. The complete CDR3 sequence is CASSPRGTNTEVFF.

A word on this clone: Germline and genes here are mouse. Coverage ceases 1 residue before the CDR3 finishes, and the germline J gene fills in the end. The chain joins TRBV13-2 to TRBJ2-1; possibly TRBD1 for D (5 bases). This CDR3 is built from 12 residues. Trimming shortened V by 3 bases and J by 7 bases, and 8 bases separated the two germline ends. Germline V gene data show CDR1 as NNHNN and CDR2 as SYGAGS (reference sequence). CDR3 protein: CASGGRGAEQFF. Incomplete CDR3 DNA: TGTGCCAGCGGTGGTAGGGGAGCTGAGCAGTTC.

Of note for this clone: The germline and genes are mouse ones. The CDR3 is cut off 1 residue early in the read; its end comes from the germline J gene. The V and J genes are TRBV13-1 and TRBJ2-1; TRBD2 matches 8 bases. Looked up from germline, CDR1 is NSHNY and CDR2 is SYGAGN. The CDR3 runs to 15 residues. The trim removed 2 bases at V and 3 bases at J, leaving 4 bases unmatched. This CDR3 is CASSDRGGPYAEQFF. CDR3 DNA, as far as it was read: TGTGCCAGCAGTGACCGGGGGGGGCCCTATGCTGAGCAGTTC.

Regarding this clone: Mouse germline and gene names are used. Incomplete CDR3 DNA: TGTGCCAGCACTGGGGGGGCATATGCTGAGCAGTTC. This sequence encodes CASTGGAYAEQF. The CDR3 in its entirety is CASTGGAYAEQFF. The gene calls are TRBV4 and TRBJ2-1; 10 bases match TRBD2. The CDR3 end lies 1 residue beyond the end of the read and is filled in from the germline J gene. The V segment lost 7 bases and the J segment 4 bases; nucleotides outside the gene matches: 1. The CDR3 has 13 residues. Germline assignment: CDR1 LGHDT and CDR2 YNNKQL (reference sequence).

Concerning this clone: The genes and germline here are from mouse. The CDR3 region is CASGDNNSYEQYF. CDR3 bases read: TGTGCCAGCGGGGACAATAACTCCTATGAACAGTAC. The chain employs TRBV13-2 and TRBJ2-7; D might be TRBD1 (5 bases). With the read ending 1 residue before the CDR3 end, the germline J gene is used to fill in that end. CDR3 length: 13 residues. The V gene's germline CDR1 is NNHNN and CDR2 SYGAGS (reference sequence). The V end was cut by 5 bases, the J end by 0 bases, with 9 bases between.

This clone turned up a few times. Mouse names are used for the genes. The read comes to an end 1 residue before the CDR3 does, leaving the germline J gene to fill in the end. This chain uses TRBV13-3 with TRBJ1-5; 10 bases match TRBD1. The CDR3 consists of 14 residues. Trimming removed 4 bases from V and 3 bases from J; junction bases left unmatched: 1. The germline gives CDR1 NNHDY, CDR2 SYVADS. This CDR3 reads CASSRDRGNQAPLF. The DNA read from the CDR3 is TGTGCCAGCAGTCGGGACAGGGGCAACCAGGCTCCGCTT.

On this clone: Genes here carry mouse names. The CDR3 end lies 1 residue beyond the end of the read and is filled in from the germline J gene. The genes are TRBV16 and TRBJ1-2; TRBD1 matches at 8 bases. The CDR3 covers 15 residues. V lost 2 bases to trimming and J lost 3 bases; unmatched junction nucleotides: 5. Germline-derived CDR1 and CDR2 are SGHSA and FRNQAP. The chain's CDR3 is CASSLQGAGDSDYTF. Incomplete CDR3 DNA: TGTGCAAGCAGCTTACAGGGGGCAGGGGACTCCGACTACACC.

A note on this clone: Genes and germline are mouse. This CDR3 is CASGGNRVGQDTQYF. CDR3 DNA (partial): TGTGCCAGCGGTGGAAACAGGGTTGGCCAAGACACCCAGTAC. This rearrangement joins TRBV13-2 to TRBJ2-5, with D maybe TRBD1 (6 bases). With the read ending 1 residue before the CDR3 end, the germline J gene is used to fill in that end. The CDR3 runs to 15 residues. V gave up 3 bases and J gave up 2 bases, with 13 bases separating them. Per the germline V gene, CDR1 is NNHNN and CDR2 is SYGAGS (reference sequence).